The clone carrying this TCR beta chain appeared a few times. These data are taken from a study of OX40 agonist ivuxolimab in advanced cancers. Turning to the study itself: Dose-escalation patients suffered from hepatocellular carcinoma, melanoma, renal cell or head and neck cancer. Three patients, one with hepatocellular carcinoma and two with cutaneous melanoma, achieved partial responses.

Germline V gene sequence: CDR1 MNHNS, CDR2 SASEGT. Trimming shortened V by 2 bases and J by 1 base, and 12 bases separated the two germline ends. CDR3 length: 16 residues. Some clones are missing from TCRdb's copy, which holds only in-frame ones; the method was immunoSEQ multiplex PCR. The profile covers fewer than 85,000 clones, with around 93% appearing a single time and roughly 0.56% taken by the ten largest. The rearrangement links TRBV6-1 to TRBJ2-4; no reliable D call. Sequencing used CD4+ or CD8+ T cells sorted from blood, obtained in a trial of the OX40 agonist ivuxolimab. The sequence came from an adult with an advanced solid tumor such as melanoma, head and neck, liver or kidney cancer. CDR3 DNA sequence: TGTGCCAGCAGTGAAATGGGGTTCGGGGCCAAAAACATTCAGTACTTC. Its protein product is CASSEMGFGAKNIQYF.